Presented here are 19 T cell receptor beta chains from one specimen sequenced in a study of shared clonotypes between healthy human individuals. CD45RO negativity and positive selection for CCR7 defined naive CD8 cells, a population that excluded terminally differentiated effector memory CD45RA+ cells. Sequencing was performed with immunoSEQ multiplex PCR; in TCRdb, only in-frame clones are kept and a portion is missing. The sample carries about 2.2 million clones, about 93% recorded once. Specimen: naive CD8+ T cells from PBMCs. The receptors shown here come from a man aged 18 to 29 in good health. Some clones in this sample may be carry-over from other donors' samples.

The chain is built from TRBV15 and TRBJ2-7; possibly TRBD1 for D (5 bases). Per germline, CDR1 LNHNV and CDR2 YYDKDF (reference sequence). The CDR3 covers 15 residues. Trimming cost V 2 bases and J 1 base, with 12 bases left between them. CDR3 bases: TGTGCCACCAGCAGAAGGCCAGGGATTTCCTACGAGCAGTACTTC. This encodes CATSRRPGISYEQYF.

On this clone itself: Additional DNA sequences in this sample encode the identical CDR3. The chain joins TRBV9 to TRBJ1-4; D unresolved. This CDR3 has 14 amino acids. Germline V gene sequence: CDR1 SGDLS, CDR2 YYNGEE. Trimming pared 0 bases from V and 4 bases from J, leaving 7 bases between. In DNA form, the CDR3 reads TGTGCCAGCAGCGTAGGACGGGTTAATGAAAAACTGTTTTTT. This encodes CASSVGRVNEKLFF.

The chain carries TRBV6-1 and TRBJ2-7, with a tentative D call TRBD2 (6 bases). There are 15 residues in the CDR3. Germline V gives CDR1 MNHNS, CDR2 SASEGT. Trimming removed 2 bases at V and 3 bases at J, with 14 bases between. The CDR3 spells CASSELGPGDYEQYF. The CDR3 coding sequence is TGTGCCAGCAGTGAACTGGGCCCGGGGGACTACGAGCAGTACTTC.

This chain uses TRBV19 with TRBJ2-1, with no clear D. V was clipped by 5 bases and J by 5 bases, with 13 bases between them. The V gene's germline CDR1 is LNHDA and CDR2 SQIVND (reference sequence). This CDR3 spans 14 amino acids. The CDR3 spells CASSPRTPHNEQFF. CDR3 coding DNA: TGTGCCAGTAGTCCACGGACGCCGCACAATGAGCAGTTCTTC.

On this clone itself: At one end the junction does not follow the germline gene, possibly because of a read error. The J gene is TRBJ2-3, the V gene TRBV15; D ambiguous. In germline, CDR1 is LNHNV, CDR2 YYDKDF (reference sequence). The CDR3 sequence is 13 residues long. The CDR3 loop reads CATSGDYPDTQYF. For the CDR3, the DNA is TGTGCCACCAGCGGAGATTACCCAGATACGCAGTATTTT. The variable domain in full, completed from reference TRBV15 and TRBJ2-3, reads DAMVIQNPRYQVTQFGKPVTLSCSQTLNHNVMYWYQQKSSQAPKLLFHYYDKDFNNEADTPDNFQSRRPNTSFCFLDIRSPGLGDTAMYLCATSGDYPDTQYFGPGTRLTVL.

This sequence joins TRBV7-9 and TRBJ2-5; 11 positions agree with TRBD1. The CDR3 sequence is 14 residues long. Trimming took 4 bases from V and 5 from J; bases not matched to a gene: 3. In germline, CDR1 is SEHNR, CDR2 FQNEAQ (reference sequence). The CDR3 DNA follows: TGTGCCAGCAGCTGGACAGGGGGCGAGGAGACCCAGTACTTC. This gives the protein CASSWTGGEETQYF.

The rearrangement uses TRBV19 and TRBJ1-5; weak D call: TRBD1 (6 bases). CDR1 is LNHDA and CDR2 is SQIVND in the germline V gene (reference sequence). V lost 8 bases and J lost 0, with 17 bases in between. CDR3 length: 16 residues. For the CDR3, the DNA is TGTGCCAGTGGGGGGCAGGGAGCGTATAGCAATCAGCCCCAGCATTTT. This translates into CASGGQGAYSNQPQHF.

A single count supports this clone. This chain connects TRBV5-4 to TRBJ1-4; unclear D gene. The CDR3 totals 17 residues. With 0 bases removed from V and 4 bases from J, the gap between germline ends came to 16 bases. CDR1 is SGHNT and CDR2 is YYREEE in the germline V gene (reference sequence). CDR3 DNA: TGTGCCAGCAGCTTGGCCCCGGACCGGGCCGATAATGAAAAACTGTTTTTT. Its translation: CASSLAPDRADNEKLFF.

J is TRBJ2-3 and V is TRBV6-4, with D possibly TRBD2 on 5 matching bases. V was shortened by 3 bases and J by 5 bases, with 9 bases between the two germline ends. The CDR3 consists of 13 residues. Germline loops: CDR1 MRHNA, CDR2 SNTAGT. The CDR3 nucleotides are TGTGCCAGCAGTGAAGACGCGGGAGATACGCAGTATTTT. Protein: CASSEDAGDTQYF.

In the case of this clone: Other DNA sequences in the sample encode the same CDR3. This chain links TRBV9 with TRBJ1-1, with 11 bases matching TRBD1. The V and J ends lost 2 bases and 7 bases, in that order; junction bases with no gene match: 1. The CDR3 is made up of 13 amino acids. Germline assignment: CDR1 SGDLS and CDR2 YYNGEE. The CDR3 DNA follows: TGTGCCAGCAGCGTGGGGACAGGGGGTGAAGCTTTCTTT. Translating gives CASSVGTGGEAFF.

V is TRBV29-1 and J is TRBJ2-1; D not certain. CDR3 length: 11 amino acids. V dropped 4 bases and J dropped 7 bases, with 8 bases sitting between them. Per the germline V gene, CDR1 is SQVTM and CDR2 is ANQGSEA. The CDR3 nucleotides read TGCAGCGTTGTTACGAGGAATGAGCAGTTCTTC. This translates into CSVVTRNEQFF.

The genes are TRBV5-4 and TRBJ1-5; D gene ambiguous. The CDR3 is made up of 15 amino acids. Germline CDR1 and CDR2: SGHNT and YYREEE (reference sequence). Trimming shortened V by 4 bases and J by 2 bases, and 13 bases separated the two germline ends. This CDR3 is CASSRGEGGNQPQHF. DNA for the CDR3: TGTGCCAGCAGCCGTGGGGAAGGCGGCAATCAGCCCCAGCATTTT.

The gene calls are TRBV5-1 and TRBJ2-5; no clear D gene. The J call is uncertain, as TRBJ2-7 better fits the DNA end. The CDR3 is 14 amino acids. From germline, CDR1 is SGHRS and CDR2 YFSETQ. CDR3 loop: CASSFRPHSYEQYF. In DNA, the CDR3 is TGCGCCAGCAGCTTTCGTCCGCACTCCTACGAGCAGTACTTC.

The V call is TRBV5-1, the J call TRBJ2-7, with 8 positions matching TRBD2. This CDR3 has 17 residues. V gave up 0 bases and J gave up 1 base; unmatched junction bases: 9. The germline V gene encodes CDR1 SGHRS and CDR2 YFSETQ. The CDR3, as DNA: TGCGCCAGCAGCTTGGGCCCGGGGGGGACACTTTCCTACGAGCAGTACTTC. It yields the protein CASSLGPGGTLSYEQYF. Combining the CDR3 with reference TRBV5-1 and TRBJ2-7 gives the whole variable domain KAGVTQTPRYLIKTRGQQVTLSCSPISGHRSVSWYQQTPGQGLQFLFEYFSETQRNKGNFPGRFSGRQFSNSRSEMNVSTLELGDSALYLCASSLGPGGTLSYEQYFGPGTRLTVT.

V usage is TRBV2 and J usage is TRBJ2-1; tentatively, D is TRBD1 or TRBD2 (5 bases each). The germline V gene encodes CDR1 SNHLY and CDR2 FYNNEI. V was trimmed by 2 bases and J by 4 bases, leaving 12 bases between them. There are 15 residues in the CDR3. The CDR3 DNA is TGTGCCAGCAGTGAATCCGGGGACGCTTACAATGAGCAGTTCTTC. This codes for CASSESGDAYNEQFF.

This clone was recorded once. V is TRBV28 and J is TRBJ2-7, with TRBD1 identical over 9 bases. V was pared by 5 bases and J by 6 bases, with 8 bases of the junction left unmatched. The CDR3 extends over 14 amino acids. Germline-derived CDR1 and CDR2 are MDHEN and SYDVKM. The CDR3 is CASSKPGTGREQYF. CDR3 bases: TGTGCCAGCAGTAAACCCGGGACAGGGCGCGAGCAGTACTTC.

The chain combines TRBV6-1 with TRBJ1-2; unclear D gene. The V and J ends lost 1 base and 1 base respectively, with 10 bases between them. Germline loops: CDR1 MNHNS, CDR2 SASEGT. The CDR3 loop spans 15 amino acids. CDR3 residues: CASSEVSRDNYGYTF. The CDR3 coding sequence is TGTGCCAGCAGTGAAGTCAGCCGAGATAACTATGGCTACACCTTC.

This sequence joins TRBV2 and TRBJ2-3; D uncertain. CDR1 SNHLY and CDR2 FYNNEI come from the germline V gene. CDR3 length: 15 amino acids. Deletions cut 5 bases from V and 4 bases from J, with 16 bases between. The DNA for the CDR3 is TGTGCCAGCAGTCCCGCCGATTTTGTCCCAGATACGCAGTATTTT. Amino acids: CASSPADFVPDTQYF.

The chain combines TRBV9 with TRBJ1-3; 12 nucleotides match TRBD1. Per germline, CDR1 SGDLS and CDR2 YYNGEE. This CDR3 comprises 18 residues. Trimming cost V 0 bases and J 0 bases; bases outside gene matches: 4. CDR3 DNA sequence: TGTGCCAGCAGCGTAGCGGGACAGGGGGCGATCTCTGGAAACACCATATATTTT. Translating it yields CASSVAGQGAISGNTIYF. The variable domain in full, completed from reference TRBV9 and TRBJ1-3, reads DSGVTQTPKHLITATGQRVTLRCSPRSGDLSVYWYQQSLDQGLQFLIQYYNGEERAKGNILERFSAQQFPDLHSELNLSSLELGDSALYFCASSVAGQGAISGNTIYFGEGSWLTVV.